This TCR beta chain was sequenced during a study of blood T cell repertoires in COVID-19. The assay was immunoSEQ multiplex PCR, and TCRdb's table has in-frame clones only and misses some. Counted here are roughly 50,000 clones, roughly 85% occurring once; the ten biggest clones make up roughly 6.7%. Germline V gene data show CDR1 as SNHLY and CDR2 as FYNNEI. V was cut by 5 bases and J by 0 bases, with 11 bases left in between. The CDR3 is 15 amino acids. This clonotype was sampled from a man aged 55 to 69 with acute or convalescent COVID-19. This chain joins TRBV2 and TRBJ2-1, with D possibly being TRBD1 (5 bases). The sequencing sample was made of peripheral blood. CDR3: CASSLTAFSYNEQFF. The DNA for the CDR3 is TGTGCCAGCAGTCTGACAGCGTTCTCCTACAATGAGCAGTTCTTC.